The clone carrying this T cell receptor beta chain was seen repeatedly, ten times or more. Its target is not known. The data originate from a study of CD8 T cells in ankylosing spondylitis. Quantitative molecular-barcoded 5'-RACE generated the TCR beta libraries. Via MiXCR, TCRdb re-called the 5' RACE reads, giving one row per CDR3 protein. The table has 150,000 to 200,000 distinct CDR3 sequences, 10% to 15% seen once. Study conclusions and caveats: It was reported that disease-linked clones were significantly enriched in matched ankylosing spondylitis synovial fluid.

Trimming removed 7 bases at V and 2 bases at J, with 0 bases between. The CDR3 is made up of 10 amino acids. The specimen sequenced was blood, either unsorted or a sorted T cell fraction (not recorded which). The receptor's source is a female donor with ankylosing spondylitis or in good health (not recorded which). This sequence joins TRBV12-3 or TRBV12-4 and TRBJ2-1; D is unclear. The CDR3 DNA reads TGTGCCAGCACCTACAATGAGCAGTTCTTC. This encodes CASTYNEQFF.